The source of this T cell receptor (beta chain) is a study of blood T cell repertoires in COVID-19. The protocol was immunoSEQ multiplex PCR, while the TCRdb copy is restricted to in-frame clones and leaves out a portion. The sample includes about 150,000 clones, about 73% of them seen just once. The CDR3 is 21 residues long. Germline CDR1 and CDR2: KGHSH and LQKENI. The V gene end was trimmed by 1 base and the J gene end by 0 bases; junction bases not matched to a gene: 13. The rearrangement uses TRBV18 and TRBJ2-1, with 12 bases that match TRBD2. This TCR was recovered from an elderly man with acute or convalescent COVID-19. Sequencing was performed on peripheral blood. CDR3 amino acids: CASSPLWASGGALRSYNEQFF. In DNA, the CDR3 is TGTGCCAGCTCACCACTTTGGGCTAGCGGGGGGGCCTTACGCTCCTACAATGAGCAGTTCTTC.